One and the same sample provided the 17 T cell receptor beta chains below, sequenced in a study of blood T cell repertoires in COVID-19. TCRdb keeps only in-frame clones here, not all; method: immunoSEQ multiplex PCR. The profile shows 100,000 to 150,000 clones, approximately 81% of them singletons. Sequenced material: peripheral blood. These receptors were collected from an elderly man with COVID-19, enrolled during active disease.

This clone was observed many times. The rearrangement uses TRBV9 and TRBJ2-2, with D perhaps TRBD2 (8 bases). This CDR3 spans 17 amino acids. The germline V gene has CDR1 SGDLS and CDR2 YYNGEE. Trimming removed 3 bases from V and 4 bases from J, with 19 bases in between. CDR3 sequence (DNA): TGTGCCAGCAGCGCAAGGGGGCCCAGCGGGAGCACCGGGGAGCTGTTTTTT. It encodes CASSARGPSGSTGELFF.

The chain employs TRBV6-2 or TRBV6-3 and TRBJ1-1; D is ambiguous. Germline CDR1 reads MNHEY; CDR2 reads SVGEGT. V shed 2 bases and J shed 2 bases, with 21 bases lying between them. This CDR3 is 18 amino acids long. Here the CDR3 DNA reads TGTGCCAGCAGTTACGATAGGTTACTCCTGGCAGGAAACACTGAAGCTTTCTTT. Its protein product is CASSYDRLLLAGNTEAFF.

V usage is TRBV6-2 or TRBV6-3 and J usage is TRBJ2-2; 8 bases line up with TRBD1. J was trimmed by 2 bases and V by 2 bases; bases with no gene match: 4. Germline V gene sequence: CDR1 MNHEY, CDR2 SVGEGT. This CDR3 spans 16 amino acids. CDR3 DNA: TGTGCCAGCAGTTACCCGGCAGGGGGCAACACCGGGGAGCTGTTTTTT. Encoded protein: CASSYPAGGNTGELFF.

The chain has TRBV6-5 and TRBJ2-7, with D possibly matching TRBD2 (6 bases). Trimming removed 8 bases at V and 8 bases at J, with 13 bases between. This CDR3 region has 11 residues. Per germline, CDR1 MNHEY and CDR2 SVGAGI. For the CDR3, the DNA is TGTGCCAGCGCTCGGGACTCCAAGCAGTACTTC. This translates into CASARDSKQYF.

V and J are TRBV28 and TRBJ1-5; D gene unclear. The CDR3 sequence is 15 residues long. V was clipped by 5 bases and J by 2 bases, with 13 bases between them. Germline V CDR1 and CDR2: MDHEN, SYDVKM. For the CDR3, the DNA is TGTGCCAGCAGTATCCCGGCCCGGGGCAATCAGCCCCAGCATTTT. It is translated as CASSIPARGNQPQHF.

This rearrangement joins TRBV29-1 to TRBJ1-2, with 8 nucleotides matching TRBD1. Germline V gene data show CDR1 as SQVTM and CDR2 as ANQGSEA. J was trimmed by 4 bases and V by 6 bases; bases with no gene match: 7. The CDR3 totals 13 residues. In nucleotides, the CDR3 is TGCAGCGTAGGACAGGGTCTGGGCTATGGCTACACCTTC. It specifies CSVGQGLGYGYTF.

This clone was seen only a few times. The chain links TRBV9 to TRBJ1-2; 11 bases agree with TRBD1. Germline V CDR1 and CDR2: SGDLS, YYNGEE. The CDR3 totals 16 residues. V lost 0 bases to trimming and J lost 4 bases; unmatched junction nucleotides: 5. CDR3 in amino acids: CASSVGGQGGPYGYTF. In DNA form, the CDR3 reads TGTGCCAGCAGCGTAGGGGGACAGGGGGGACCCTATGGCTACACCTTC.

This clone was counted once. The chain recombines TRBV13 with TRBJ1-1; no firm D call. The CDR3 has 12 residues. Per the germline V gene, CDR1 is PRHDT and CDR2 is FYEKMQ (reference sequence). V was pared by 2 bases and J by 2 bases, with 3 bases between. The CDR3 DNA is TGTGCCAGCAGCTTACGTAACACTGAAGCTTTCTTT. Amino acid sequence: CASSLRNTEAFF.

The chain uses TRBV9 and TRBJ1-5; D unresolved. Trimming removed 4 bases from V and 3 bases from J, with 17 bases in between. The CDR3 sequence is 16 residues long. In germline, CDR1 is SGDLS, CDR2 YYNGEE. CDR3 DNA sequence: TGTGCCAGCAGCTCCCGGGGTCCATCTTACAATCAGCCCCAGCATTTT. Protein: CASSSRGPSYNQPQHF.

The chain combines TRBV28 with TRBJ2-7, with 9 bases identical to TRBD2. Germline values: CDR1 MDHEN, CDR2 SYDVKM. This CDR3 spans 16 amino acids. Germline trimming cut 3 bases from V and 5 bases from J; bases unmatched to any gene: 11. Here the CDR3 DNA reads TGTGCCAGCAGTTTTAGTAAGGATAAGCGGGGGGACGAGCAGTACTTC. Its protein is CASSFSKDKRGDEQYF.

This clone was seen repeatedly, ten times or more. This chain connects TRBV29-1 to TRBJ2-7, with 8 bases matching TRBD2. Germline V CDR1 and CDR2: SQVTM, ANQGSEA. Trimming removed 3 bases from V and 1 base from J; junction bases left unmatched: 5. CDR3 length: 14 residues. CDR3 sequence: CSVEVSGTSYEQYF. The DNA of the CDR3 is TGCAGCGTTGAGGTTAGCGGGACGTCCTACGAGCAGTACTTC.

The chain links TRBV28 to TRBJ2-5; 11 bases align to TRBD2. The CDR3 is made up of 15 amino acids. V was clipped by 6 bases and J by 5 bases; unmatched bases: 8. Germline V gene sequence: CDR1 MDHEN, CDR2 SYDVKM. Here the CDR3 DNA reads TGTGCCAGCAGATCCGAGACTAGCGGGACGGAGACCCAGTACTTC. This encodes CASRSETSGTETQYF.

CDR3 amino acids: CASSVYRSQETQYF. DNA for the CDR3: TGTGCCAGCAGTGTGTACCGGTCCCAAGAGACCCAGTACTTC. V and J are TRBV2 and TRBJ2-5; D is unresolved. Trimming shortened V by 4 bases and J by 1 base, and 10 bases separated the two germline ends. Germline CDR1 and CDR2: SNHLY and FYNNEI. The CDR3 totals 14 residues.

This chain connects TRBV6-1 to TRBJ2-7, with 10 positions matching TRBD2. Trimming at V came to 2 bases and at J to 5 bases, leaving 18 bases not matched to a gene. The CDR3 spans 19 residues. Germline lookup yields CDR1 MNHNS and CDR2 SASEGT. Here the CDR3 reads CASSEFPSGSAADPHEQYF. The CDR3 nucleotides read TGTGCCAGCAGTGAATTTCCTAGCGGGAGTGCGGCGGATCCCCACGAGCAGTACTTC.

The chain employs TRBV7-8 and TRBJ2-5; D perhaps matches TRBD1 (6 bases). Trimming shortened V by 4 bases and J by 1 base, and 16 bases separated the two germline ends. The CDR3 has 16 residues. Germline CDR1 reads SGHVS; CDR2 reads FQNEAQ. The CDR3 spells CASSYSDRFRQETQYF. CDR3 sequence (DNA): TGTGCCAGCAGCTACTCCGACAGGTTCCGCCAAGAGACCCAGTACTTC.

The J gene is TRBJ2-7, the V gene TRBV10-3; 13 positions agree with TRBD2. The CDR3 runs 20 residues. Trimming took 4 bases from V and 0 from J; bases not matched to a gene: 15. Per germline, CDR1 ENHRY and CDR2 SYGVKD. CDR3 sequence: CAISGVGSTSGRDNSYEQYF. The CDR3 coding sequence is TGTGCCATCAGTGGGGTAGGGTCAACTAGCGGGAGGGATAACTCCTACGAGCAGTACTTC.

The V gene is TRBV29-1, the J gene TRBJ2-1, with 7 bases lining up with TRBD2. V trimming: 1 base; J trimming: 3 bases; junction bases outside the gene matches: 3. CDR3 length: 14 residues. The germline CDR1 and CDR2 sequences are SQVTM and ANQGSEA. CDR3 sequence: CSVEVASGYNEQFF. The CDR3 DNA sequence: TGCAGCGTTGAAGTGGCTAGCGGCTACAATGAGCAGTTCTTC.